This T cell receptor beta chain is from a study of radiation and T cells in renal cell carcinoma. Germline lookup yields CDR1 LNHDA and CDR2 SQIVND (reference sequence). This CDR3 region has 15 residues. V lost 5 bases and J lost 2, with 12 bases in between. Data came from immunoSEQ multiplex PCR; TCRdb stores just in-frame clones and leaves some out. This sample has around 140,000 clones, with roughly nine tenths found just once. Time point specified: baseline pretreatment blood. Treatment defined: 15 Gy SBRT to primary tumor, nephrectomy 4 weeks later. Radiation-treated patients gave blood at baseline, week 2 and week 4. Clear cell pathology was present in this patient's renal cell carcinoma. For this clone: The antigen remains unidentified.

Overall study results and limits: Top tumor clonotypes rose in blood 2 weeks post-radiation, then contracted.

The sequence derives from a woman in her seventies with renal cell carcinoma. The specimen was blood, collected from a patient whose treatment included radiotherapy and nephrectomy. The chain links TRBV19 to TRBJ1-4; no reliable D call. The CDR3 loop is CASSLTLRTNEKLFF. CDR3 nucleotide sequence: TGTGCCAGTAGTCTCACCCTGAGGACTAATGAAAAACTGTTTTTT.